This paragraph covers one T cell receptor beta chain sequence. The data derive from a study of T cells in Graves' hyperthyroidism and ophthalmopathy. V was shortened by 10 bases and J by 7 bases, with 11 bases between the two germline ends. Germline V CDR1 and CDR2: SGHTA, FQGNSA. The CDR3 is made up of 12 amino acids. A patient was excluded if there was uncontrolled infection, other autoimmune disease, pregnancy or lactation. Based on clinical symptoms, serum thyroxine and TRAb, thyroid ultrasound and orbital computed tomography, diagnoses were reached. RNA transcripts gave rise to amplified TCR beta CDR3 regions. RT-PCR in the first round (using the HTBI primer set) targeted the TCR CDR3. TCRdb independently ran MiXCR on the multiplex PCR reads; one entry per CDR3 protein. The sample records about 660,000 distinct CDR3 sequences, 45% being singletons.

The sequenced material came from peripheral blood or thyroid tissue (not recorded which). This sequence originates from an adult man with Graves' disease, either hyperthyroidism or ophthalmopathy (not recorded which). The chain joins TRBV7-2 to TRBJ1-6; D remains unclear. The CDR3 nucleotides read TGTGCCATGACGTCAGGAAATTCACCCCTCCACTTT. Amino acids: CAMTSGNSPLHF.